A selection of T cell receptor beta chains follows, all from one sample in a study of shared clonotypes between healthy human individuals. TCRdb's table, derived via immunoSEQ multiplex PCR, lists solely in-frame clones and lacks some. The sample shows 780,000 or so clones, 55% to 75% of them seen only once. Material for sequencing was memory CD4+ T cells sorted from blood. The receptor set was obtained from a woman younger than 45 in good health. The CDR3 runs from the conserved cysteine through the conserved F or W. D genes are given only for firm matches. Clone size, where shown, is once, few, many, or a class for clones that have expanded.

D	V	size	J	DNA	CDR3
NA	TRBV6-6	NA	TRBJ2-7	TGTGCCAGCAGCGGGGATCCTTCCGAGCAGTACTTC	CASSGDPSEQYF
NA	TRBV20-1	few	TRBJ2-7	TGCAGTGCGGGTCCATACGAGCAGTACTTC	CSAGPYEQYF
NA	TRBV28	few	TRBJ1-5	TGTGCCAGCAGTTTATTGGCCAGACTTAGCAATCAGCCCCAGCATTTT	CASSLLARLSNQPQHF
NA	TRBV11-2	once	TRBJ2-7	TGTGCCAGCAGCTTACAGGGGGCCTTTCCTAGCGGGTCTTACGAGCAGTACTTC	CASSLQGAFPSGSYEQYF
NA	TRBV11-2	few	TRBJ2-3	TGTGCCAGCAGCTTAGGTGACGTGGGGTTCACAGATACGCAGTATTTT	CASSLGDVGFTDTQYF
NA	TRBV6-4	NA	TRBJ1-5	TGTGCCAGCAGTCTAGGGCGCAATCAGCCCCAGCATTTT	CASSLGRNQPQHF
TRBD2	TRBV27	once	TRBJ2-7	TGTGCCAGCAGTCCGGGGACTAGCTCTCTCTACGAGCAGTACTTC	CASSPGTSSLYEQYF
NA	TRBV28	NA	TRBJ2-2	TGTGCCAGCAGTTTAGATCACGGGGAGCTGTTTTTT	CASSLDHGELFF
NA	TRBV11-2	NA	TRBJ1-3	TGTGCCAGCAGCTTAGCCCCCAGGGGTCCGGTAACTTCTGGAAACACCATATATTTT	CASSLAPRGPVTSGNTIYF
TRBD2	TRBV5-1	NA	TRBJ2-1	TGCGCCAGCAGCTTTCTTGCGGGAGTTGGAGACAATGAGCAGTTCTTC	CASSFLAGVGDNEQFF
TRBD1	TRBV28	NA	TRBJ1-5	TGTGCCAGCAGTGTCCCCCGGGCAGGGGGGAATCAGCCCCAGCATTTT	CASSVPRAGGNQPQHF
NA	TRBV7-9	NA	TRBJ2-5	TGTGCCAGCAGCTCCCAGCAGACCCAGTACTTC	CASSSQQTQYF
NA	TRBV2	once	TRBJ2-7	TGTGCCAGCAGTGAAGTGGACTCAACTCTACGCGAGCAGTACTTC	CASSEVDSTLREQYF
TRBD2	TRBV19	NA	TRBJ2-7	TGTGCCAGTAGTGCCGGACTAGCGGATTGGGAGCAGTACTTC	CASSAGLADWEQYF
NA	TRBV18	NA	TRBJ2-1	TGTGCCAGCTCACCACCTCAGGGGACCCACAATGAGCAGTTCTTC	CASSPPQGTHNEQFF
NA	TRBV5-5	NA	TRBJ1-3	TGTGCCAGCAGCTTGGGACAGGCAATATCCTCTGGAAACACCATATATTTT	CASSLGQAISSGNTIYF
TRBD1	TRBV28	NA	TRBJ2-3	TGTGCCACATCTTCGACAGGGGGAACAGATACGCAGTATTTT	CATSSTGGTDTQYF
NA	TRBV2	NA	TRBJ2-7	TGTGCCAGCAGGTCGGACAGAACCTACGAGCAGTACTTC	CASRSDRTYEQYF
NA	TRBV4-1	NA	TRBJ2-4	TGCGCCAGCAGCACTCAGGGGTTAAAAAACATTCAGTACTTC	CASSTQGLKNIQYF
TRBD1	TRBV15	NA	TRBJ1-5	TGTGCCACCAGCACCGGGACAGGGGTAGGCAATCAGCCCCAGCATTTT	CATSTGTGVGNQPQHF
TRBD2	TRBV11-3	NA	TRBJ2-3	TGTGCCAGCAGCTCACTAGCGGGAGCGGATGATACGCAGTATTTT	CASSSLAGADDTQYF
TRBD1	TRBV29-1	few	TRBJ1-1	TGCAGCGCTTCCAACAGGGGGAACACTGAAGCTTTCTTT	CSASNRGNTEAFF
TRBD2	TRBV29-1	NA	TRBJ2-1	TGCAGCGTTGATGGGCGGGAGGGCCTCGATGAGCAGTTCTTC	CSVDGREGLDEQFF
NA	TRBV7-2	NA	TRBJ2-7	TGTGCCAGCAGCCCAACGTCGGGGATATACGAGCAGTACTTC	CASSPTSGIYEQYF
TRBD2	TRBV28	many	TRBJ2-7	TGTGCCAGCAACCCCAACCCGGGGGGATCCACCTACGAGCAGTACTTC	CASNPNPGGSTYEQYF
NA	TRBV2	few	TRBJ1-5	TGTGCCAGTGGCGAGGGGCAGGGACGAAATCAGCCCCAGCATTTT	CASGEGQGRNQPQHF
TRBD1	TRBV14	NA	TRBJ1-2	TGTGCCAGCAGCCAAGAAGACAGGGCGGGTACCTATGGCTACACCTTC	CASSQEDRAGTYGYTF
TRBD2	TRBV7-9	many	TRBJ2-3	TGTGCCAGCAGCTTGGGGAGCGGGATCGCAGATACGCAGTATTTT	CASSLGSGIADTQYF